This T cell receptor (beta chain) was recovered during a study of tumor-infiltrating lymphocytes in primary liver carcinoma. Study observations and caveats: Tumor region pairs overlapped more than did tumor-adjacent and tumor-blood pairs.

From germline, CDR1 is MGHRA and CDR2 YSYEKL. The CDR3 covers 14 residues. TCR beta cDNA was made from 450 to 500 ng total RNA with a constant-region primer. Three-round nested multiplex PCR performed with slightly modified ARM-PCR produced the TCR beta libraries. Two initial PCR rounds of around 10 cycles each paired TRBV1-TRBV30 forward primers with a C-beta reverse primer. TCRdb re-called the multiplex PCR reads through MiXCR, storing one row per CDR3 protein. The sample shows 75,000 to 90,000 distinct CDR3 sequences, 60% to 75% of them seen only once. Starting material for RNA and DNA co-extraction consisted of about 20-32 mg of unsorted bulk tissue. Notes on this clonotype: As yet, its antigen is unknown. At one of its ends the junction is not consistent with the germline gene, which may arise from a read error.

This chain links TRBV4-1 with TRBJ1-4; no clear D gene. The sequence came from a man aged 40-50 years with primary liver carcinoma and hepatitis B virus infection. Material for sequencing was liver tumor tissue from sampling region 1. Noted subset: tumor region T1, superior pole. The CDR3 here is CASSPLTSGEELFF. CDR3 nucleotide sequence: TGTGCCAGCAGCCCACTGACGAGCGGTGAAGAACTGTTTTTT.